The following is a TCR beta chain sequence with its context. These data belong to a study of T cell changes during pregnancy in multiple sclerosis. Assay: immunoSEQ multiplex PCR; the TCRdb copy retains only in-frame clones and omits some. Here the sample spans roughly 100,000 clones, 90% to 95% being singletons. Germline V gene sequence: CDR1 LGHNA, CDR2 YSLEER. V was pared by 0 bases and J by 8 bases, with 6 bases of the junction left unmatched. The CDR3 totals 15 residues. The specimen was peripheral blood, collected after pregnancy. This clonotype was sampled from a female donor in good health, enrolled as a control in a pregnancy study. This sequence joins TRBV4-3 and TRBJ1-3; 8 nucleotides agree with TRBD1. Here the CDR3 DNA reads TGCGCCAGCAGCCAAGAGTTCAGGGGGCTAGACACCATATATTTT. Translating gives CASSQEFRGLDTIYF.